The 32 T cell receptor beta chains given below trace back to one sample, sequenced in a study of beta chain features in type 1 diabetes. Reverse transcribing all isolated RNA meant expressed TCRB transcripts were sequenced. The method was immunoSEQ multiplex PCR; TCRdb's version includes in-frame clones alone and lacks a portion of them. This table has over 150,000 clones, under 9.5% appearing once. Material for sequencing was central memory CD4+ T cells from blood. Receptor source: a man aged 18 to 30 in good health.

This clone was observed at least ten times. The chain has TRBV7-8 and TRBJ1-1; perhaps TRBD1 as D (6 bases). Germline-derived CDR1 and CDR2 are SGHVS and FQNEAQ. The ends were cut back, 5 bases at V and 7 bases at J, with 14 bases in the middle. The CDR3 spans 13 residues. The CDR3 DNA reads as TGTGCCAGCAGCCTCACCGACAGGCGTGAAGCTTTCTTT. It yields the protein CASSLTDRREAFF.

This clone appeared a few times. The chain is built from TRBV15 and TRBJ2-7, with TRBD1 matching over 8 bases. The germline V gene encodes CDR1 LNHNV and CDR2 YYDKDF (reference sequence). J lost 7 bases, V lost 5 bases, and 7 bases had no gene match. The CDR3 contains 13 residues. As DNA, the CDR3 is TGTGCCACCAGCGGCCCAGGGGGCAGGGAGCAGTACTTC. It encodes CATSGPGGREQYF.

V usage is TRBV7-9 and J usage is TRBJ2-6, with no clear D. Trimming left V 5 bases short and J 4 bases short, with 9 bases between. Germline values: CDR1 SEHNR, CDR2 FQNEAQ (reference sequence). The CDR3 length is 14 residues. The CDR3 reads CASSPSTGANVLTF. CDR3 bases: TGTGCCAGCAGCCCGAGCACGGGGGCCAACGTCCTGACTTTC. The full variable domain, with the rest looked up from reference TRBV7-9 and TRBJ2-6, is DTGVSQNPRHKITKRGQNVTFRCDPISEHNRLYWYRQTLGQGPEFLTYFQNEAQLEKSRLLSDRFSAERPKGSFSTLEIQRTEQGDSAMYLCASSPSTGANVLTFGAGSRLTVL.

This clone was seen a few times. This chain joins TRBV5-1 and TRBJ2-7, with 8 bases that match TRBD2. After removal of 4 bases from V and 0 bases from J, the junction contained 12 bases not matched to a gene. The CDR3 spans 17 residues. Germline CDR1 is SGHRS and CDR2 is YFSETQ. CDR3 DNA: TGCGCCAGCAGCCCGGGAGGGAGCACCTCCTCCTCCTACGAGCAGTACTTC. As protein: CASSPGGSTSSSYEQYF.

The DNA of the CDR3 is TGTGCCAGCAGTCAGACTAGCGGAACCTACGAGCAGTACTTC. Amino acids: CASSQTSGTYEQYF. This sequence joins TRBV5-4 and TRBJ2-7; 9 bases are shared with TRBD2. J was trimmed by 2 bases and V by 5 bases; bases with no gene match: 5. Germline V lookup: CDR1 SGHNT, CDR2 YYREEE (reference sequence). The CDR3 runs 14 residues.

The table lists this clone with a few counts. The V gene is TRBV30, the J gene TRBJ1-1, with TRBD1 as a possible D gene (5 bases). Germline-derived CDR1 and CDR2 are GTSNPN and SVGIG (reference sequence). V was pared by 1 base and J by 3 bases, with 12 bases between. The CDR3 runs to 14 residues. CDR3 nucleotide sequence: TGTGCCTGGAGTGGGAGGGGATCGGACACTGAAGCTTTCTTT. Encoded protein: CAWSGRGSDTEAFF.

The chain carries TRBV5-1 and TRBJ1-3, with no clear D. From germline, CDR1 is SGHRS and CDR2 YFSETQ. This CDR3 is 15 amino acids long. With 4 bases removed from V and 0 bases from J, the gap between germline ends came to 11 bases. The CDR3 bases are TGCGCCAGCAGCCCCCAGTCCAGCTCTGGAAACACCATATATTTT. This translates into CASSPQSSSGNTIYF.

This clone was counted only a few times. The rearrangement uses TRBV19 and TRBJ2-2; maybe TRBD1 (6 bases). CDR1 LNHDA and CDR2 SQIVND come from the germline V gene (reference sequence). V was trimmed by 0 bases and J by 0 bases, leaving 8 bases between them. CDR3 length: 16 amino acids. For the CDR3, the DNA is TGTGCCAGTAGTATAGACCGGACAGCGAACACCGGGGAGCTGTTTTTT. Translated, it gives CASSIDRTANTGELFF.

V gene TRBV7-2 combines with J gene TRBJ2-5; the D gene is possibly TRBD1 (5 bases). The V and J ends lost 5 bases and 5 bases respectively, with 15 bases between them. The CDR3 runs 14 residues. Germline values: CDR1 SGHTA, CDR2 FQGNSA. CDR3 region: CASSKDSAHETQYF. In DNA, the CDR3 is TGTGCCAGCAGCAAAGACAGTGCCCATGAGACCCAGTACTTC. Filled out from reference TRBV7-2 and TRBJ2-5, the complete variable domain reads GAGVSQSPSNKVTEKGKDVELRCDPISGHTALYWYRQSLGQGLEFLIYFQGNSAPDKSGLPSDRFSAERTGGSVSTLTIQRTQQEDSAVYLCASSKDSAHETQYFGPGTRLLVL.

For the CDR3, the DNA is TGTGCCAGCAGCGGCCAGGACAGGGGGTACGGGGAGCTGTTTTTT. Translated: CASSGQDRGYGELFF. The rearrangement links TRBV5-6 to TRBJ2-2, with TRBD1 identical over 10 bases. Looked up from germline, CDR1 is SGHDT and CDR2 is YYEEEE. V lost 4 bases to trimming and J lost 7 bases; unmatched junction nucleotides: 7. The CDR3 runs to 15 residues.

The rearrangement uses TRBV7-2 and TRBJ2-5; 8 bases agree with TRBD2. The CDR3 length is 14 residues. Germline values: CDR1 SGHTA, CDR2 FQGNSA. Trimming at V came to 2 bases and at J to 2 bases, leaving 1 base not matched to a gene. CDR3 in amino acids: CASSLQRGQETQYF. The CDR3 DNA is TGTGCCAGCAGCTTACAGCGGGGGCAAGAGACCCAGTACTTC.

This sequence joins TRBV6-5 and TRBJ2-6; the D is unclear. Germline CDR1 MNHEY, CDR2 SVGAGI. Deletions cut 7 bases from V and 1 base from J, with 8 bases between. There are 14 residues in the CDR3. DNA of the CDR3: TGTGCCAGCACCTGGCATTCTGGGGCCAACGTCCTGACTTTC. Its protein product is CASTWHSGANVLTF.

The CDR3 loop reads CAWSLGAETQYF. The CDR3, as DNA: TGTGCCTGGAGCCTAGGGGCGGAGACCCAGTACTTC. This rearrangement joins TRBV30 to TRBJ2-5; possible D gene TRBD1, 5 bases. The CDR3 is 12 residues long. Per the germline V gene, CDR1 is GTSNPN and CDR2 is SVGIG (reference sequence). With 3 bases removed from V and 5 bases from J, the gap between germline ends came to 10 bases.

With regard to this clone: Sequence at one end of the junction differs from germline and may be a read error. The genes are TRBV6-5 and TRBJ1-1; the D is unclear. Germline V lookup: CDR1 MNHEY, CDR2 SVGAGI. The CDR3 contains 12 residues. The CDR3 loop reads CASSYSNSEAFF. CDR3 coding DNA: TGTGCCAGCAGTTACTCGAACAGTGAAGCTTTCTTT.

This clone was recorded many times. V and J are TRBV7-2 and TRBJ2-1; D is undetermined. This CDR3 contains 15 residues. Germline loops: CDR1 SGHTA, CDR2 FQGNSA. Trimming left V 1 base short and J 3 bases short, with 10 bases between. The CDR3 here is CASSLGQVDYNEQFF. The DNA of the CDR3 is TGTGCCAGCAGCTTAGGTCAGGTAGACTACAATGAGCAGTTCTTC. The entire variable domain, with the rest obtained from reference TRBV7-2 and TRBJ2-1, is as follows: GAGVSQSPSNKVTEKGKDVELRCDPISGHTALYWYRQSLGQGLEFLIYFQGNSAPDKSGLPSDRFSAERTGGSVSTLTIQRTQQEDSAVYLCASSLGQVDYNEQFFGPGTRLTVL.

This chain joins TRBV30 and TRBJ1-2; possible D gene TRBD1, 5 bases. The CDR3 runs to 14 residues. Trimming shortened V by 2 bases and J by 6 bases, and 16 bases separated the two germline ends. Germline values: CDR1 GTSNPN, CDR2 SVGIG (reference sequence). The CDR3 protein is CAWSPGVGADGYTF. CDR3 DNA sequence: TGTGCCTGGAGTCCGGGGGTCGGGGCGGATGGCTACACCTTC.

This clone was counted at least ten times. In DNA, the CDR3 is TGTGCCAGCTACAGGGGGCTGGGTGGCTACACCTTC. Translated, it gives CASYRGLGGYTF. The rearrangement uses TRBV28 and TRBJ1-2; 9 nucleotides agree with TRBD1. V lost 8 bases, J lost 7 bases, and 5 bases stayed unmatched. CDR3 length: 12 amino acids. Germline V gene sequence: CDR1 MDHEN, CDR2 SYDVKM.

The V and J genes are TRBV5-4 and TRBJ2-3, with D uncertain. CDR3 length: 13 residues. Germline-derived CDR1 and CDR2 are SGHNT and YYREEE (reference sequence). The V end lost 4 bases, the J end lost 0 bases, and 6 bases lay between the germline ends. CDR3 DNA sequence: TGTGCCAGCAGCGGGCCTAGCACAGATACGCAGTATTTT. It codes for CASSGPSTDTQYF.

This chain uses TRBV30 with TRBJ1-5, with D unresolved. The V end was cut by 2 bases, the J end by 3 bases, with 17 bases between. Germline V gene data show CDR1 as GTSNPN and CDR2 as SVGIG (reference sequence). CDR3 length: 16 residues. This CDR3 reads CAWSRRRGQTNQPQHF. In DNA form, the CDR3 reads TGTGCCTGGAGTAGGCGGCGAGGGCAAACCAATCAGCCCCAGCATTTT.

The rearrangement joins TRBV4-1 to TRBJ1-5, with D possibly matching TRBD1 (5 bases). V was pared by 0 bases and J by 4 bases, with 10 bases between. In germline, CDR1 is MGHRA, CDR2 YSYEKL. This CDR3 spans 15 amino acids. The CDR3 is CASSQDAGRNQPQHF. The CDR3 DNA reads TGCGCCAGCAGCCAAGACGCAGGGCGGAATCAGCCCCAGCATTTT.

To note about this clone: Different DNA sequences within this sample yield the same CDR3. This chain links TRBV5-4 with TRBJ1-4; D is possibly TRBD1 (5 bases). Trimming stripped 3 bases from V and 3 bases from J, with 12 bases between. Germline loops: CDR1 SGHNT, CDR2 YYREEE (reference sequence). The CDR3 is 15 amino acids. DNA for the CDR3: TGTGCCAGCAGCTCGGGGGGAGCTTCTAATGAAAAACTGTTTTTT. Translating gives CASSSGGASNEKLFF.

This clone was seen a few times. The gene calls are TRBV30 and TRBJ1-1, with 7 positions matching TRBD1. Trimming at V came to 1 base and at J to 3 bases, leaving 5 bases not matched to a gene. Germline-derived CDR1 and CDR2 are GTSNPN and SVGIG (reference sequence). This CDR3 spans 14 amino acids. This chain's CDR3 is CAWSEGARDTEAFF. The CDR3 DNA reads as TGTGCCTGGAGTGAGGGGGCGAGGGACACTGAAGCTTTCTTT.

The table lists this clone with a few counts. The chain recombines TRBV5-1 with TRBJ1-4; 11 nucleotides line up with TRBD1. CDR3 size: 15 residues. The germline V gene has CDR1 SGHRS and CDR2 YFSETQ. Losses at the gene ends were 4 bases for V and 6 bases for J; bases not matched to a gene: 5. The DNA of the CDR3 is TGCGCCAGCAGCGCCGGACAGGGGGCCTATGAAAAACTGTTTTTT. It translates to CASSAGQGAYEKLFF. The whole variable domain, remainder taken from reference TRBV5-1 and TRBJ1-4, is KAGVTQTPRYLIKTRGQQVTLSCSPISGHRSVSWYQQTPGQGLQFLFEYFSETQRNKGNFPGRFSGRQFSNSRSEMNVSTLELGDSALYLCASSAGQGAYEKLFFGSGTQLSVL.

This clone has a handful of counts. For the CDR3, the DNA is TGTGCCAGCAGCTTAAAGCGGGGGGGCGTCGATGAGCAGTTCTTC. Translated: CASSLKRGGVDEQFF. The rearrangement joins TRBV7-2 to TRBJ2-1; 10 nucleotides align to TRBD2. The CDR3 runs 15 residues. The V gene end was trimmed by 2 bases and the J gene end by 8 bases; junction bases not matched to a gene: 6. The V gene's germline CDR1 is SGHTA and CDR2 FQGNSA.

This clone was seen only a few times. The CDR3 region is CAISGGQAGDQPQHF. The CDR3 nucleotides read TGTGCCATCAGCGGGGGACAGGCGGGGGATCAGCCCCAGCATTTT. The chain links TRBV10-3 to TRBJ1-5, with 8 bases aligning to TRBD1. CDR3 length: 15 residues. From germline, CDR1 is ENHRY and CDR2 SYGVKD. The V and J ends lost 6 bases and 5 bases, in that order; junction bases with no gene match: 9.

This clone has only a few counts. The CDR3 loop reads CASSPQFRGRIYNEQFF. The CDR3 DNA follows: TGTGCCAGCAGTCCCCAGTTTCGGGGGAGGATCTACAATGAGCAGTTCTTC. The chain recombines TRBV28 with TRBJ2-1, with D perhaps matching TRBD2 (6 bases). The CDR3 loop spans 17 amino acids. V was trimmed by 5 bases and J by 3 bases, leaving 20 bases between them. Germline assignment: CDR1 MDHEN and CDR2 SYDVKM.

This clone has more than one count but fewer than ten. Other DNA sequences of this sample code for an identical CDR3. The rearrangement uses TRBV18 and TRBJ2-7; TRBD1 matches 7 bases. The V gene end was trimmed by 3 bases and the J gene end by 3 bases; junction bases not matched to a gene: 2. CDR1 is KGHSH, CDR2 LQKENI, per germline. The CDR3 has 13 residues. CDR3 DNA: TGTGCCAGCTCACCGGGACAGAGCTACGAGCAGTACTTC. Its translation: CASSPGQSYEQYF.

As concerns this clone: Compared with germline, one end of the junction differs, possibly owing to a read error. The CDR3, as DNA: TGCGCCAGCAGCAAAGACGGGAATCAGCCCCAGCATTTT. The encoded protein is CASSKDGNQPQHF. The genes are TRBV4-3 and TRBJ1-5; D unresolved. The CDR3 runs to 13 residues. Per germline, CDR1 LGHNA and CDR2 YSLEER.

V is TRBV7-8 and J is TRBJ2-7; D gene uncertain. The germline V and J ends were trimmed by 7 bases and 0 bases, with 10 bases remaining between them. This CDR3 region has 13 residues. Germline CDR1 reads SGHVS; CDR2 reads FQNEAQ. The CDR3 bases are TGTGCCAGCAAAAACACATTCTCCTACGAGCAGTACTTC. Residues: CASKNTFSYEQYF.

The J gene is TRBJ1-1, the V gene TRBV6-1; D gene unclear. The CDR3 is 13 residues long. The germline V gene encodes CDR1 MNHNS and CDR2 SASEGT. V gave up 3 bases and J gave up 3 bases, with 8 bases separating them. DNA of the CDR3: TGTGCCAGCAGTGAGTGGCAGGACACTGAAGCTTTCTTT. Translation gives CASSEWQDTEAFF.

The chain couples TRBV6-5 to TRBJ1-2; D remains unclear. The V end lost 2 bases, the J end lost 4 bases, and 14 bases lay between the germline ends. This CDR3 has 15 amino acids. CDR1 MNHEY and CDR2 SVGAGI come from the germline V gene. CDR3 coding DNA: TGTGCCAGCAGTTACCGGGGAATGGGTATCTATGGCTACACCTTC. It encodes CASSYRGMGIYGYTF.

This clone was observed a handful of times. The sample has other DNA sequences that encode this CDR3 too. The rearrangement links TRBV19 to TRBJ2-5, with D possibly being TRBD1 (6 bases). Trimming took off 5 bases at V and 0 bases at J, with 7 bases between the two ends. CDR3 length: 13 residues. The V gene's germline CDR1 is LNHDA and CDR2 SQIVND (reference sequence). In nucleotides, the CDR3 is TGTGCCAGTAGTCGGGACAACCAAGAGACCCAGTACTTC. It specifies CASSRDNQETQYF.